A single sample is the source of the 15 T cell receptor beta chains below, sequenced in a study of beta chain features in type 1 diabetes. Points from the study as a whole: Among all four CD4+ subsets, Type 1 diabetes patients had TCRB CDR3s that were moderately but significantly shorter.

Expressed TCRB transcripts got sequenced, as all isolated RNA was reverse transcribed. Sequenced by immunoSEQ multiplex PCR; TCRdb stores in-frame clones only, minus some. The sample has 200,000 to 300,000 clones; around 14% are singletons. No antigen has been identified for these receptors. The sequencing sample was made of naive CD4+ T cells from blood. These receptors were obtained from a man aged 25 to 40 with type 1 diabetes.

This clone was counted only a few times. The rearrangement links TRBV6-5 to TRBJ1-1, with 7 bases aligning to TRBD1. CDR1 is MNHEY and CDR2 is SVGAGI in the germline V gene. Trimming at V came to 5 bases and at J to 3 bases, leaving 9 bases not matched to a gene. The CDR3 covers 15 residues. CDR3 coding DNA: TGTGCCAGCAGTCCCCGGACAGGACGGGACACTGAAGCTTTCTTT. Translation gives CASSPRTGRDTEAFF.

CDR3 in amino acids: CASSYDGKIGNEQFF. CDR3 bases: TGCGCCAGCAGCTACGACGGGAAGATTGGGAATGAGCAGTTCTTC. The genes are TRBV5-1 and TRBJ2-1, with D perhaps matching TRBD2 (5 bases). Germline V lookup: CDR1 SGHRS, CDR2 YFSETQ. Trimming pared 3 bases from V and 7 bases from J, leaving 17 bases between. The CDR3 spans 15 residues.

This clone has a handful of counts. The genes are TRBV20-1 and TRBJ2-7, with D perhaps matching TRBD2 (6 bases). This CDR3 is built from 11 residues. The germline V and J ends were trimmed by 3 bases and 5 bases, with 8 bases remaining between them. The V gene's germline CDR1 is DFQATT and CDR2 SNEGSKA (reference sequence). The CDR3 protein is CSARRGDEQYF. DNA for the CDR3: TGCAGTGCTAGGCGGGGTGACGAGCAGTACTTC.

This chain joins TRBV2 and TRBJ2-4, with TRBD2 identical over 8 bases. There are 12 residues in the CDR3. Germline values: CDR1 SNHLY, CDR2 FYNNEI. J lost 12 bases, V lost 6 bases, and 7 bases had no gene match. CDR3 sequence reads: CASSPGGPGQYF. The CDR3 DNA is TGTGCCAGCAGCCCGGGAGGGCCGGGTCAGTACTTC.

The chain links TRBV11-3 to TRBJ2-3; 8 nucleotides line up with TRBD2. The V gene end was trimmed by 3 bases and the J gene end by 5 bases; junction bases not matched to a gene: 7. Germline CDR1 reads SGHNT; CDR2 reads YENEEA. This CDR3 comprises 15 residues. The CDR3 region is CASSLNSGVKDTQYF. For the CDR3, the DNA is TGTGCCAGCAGCTTGAATAGCGGGGTTAAAGATACGCAGTATTTT. Looking up the rest from reference TRBV11-3 and TRBJ2-3 gives the full variable domain: EAGVVQSPRYKIIEKKQPVAFWCNPISGHNTLYWYLQNLGQGPELLIRYENEEAVDDSQLPKDRFSAERLKGVDSTLKIQPAELGDSAVYLCASSLNSGVKDTQYFGPGTRLTVL.

The chain carries TRBV6-1 and TRBJ1-2; D unclear. The V gene's germline CDR1 is MNHNS and CDR2 SASEGT. Trimming stripped 4 bases from V and 2 bases from J, with 8 bases between. The CDR3 loop spans 13 amino acids. CDR3 bases: TGTGCCAGCAGTGCCGAGAGAAACTATGGCTACACCTTC. Its protein product is CASSAERNYGYTF.

The chain combines TRBV19 with TRBJ2-7; TRBD1 matches 12 bases. Germline V lookup: CDR1 LNHDA, CDR2 SQIVND (reference sequence). The CDR3 has 16 amino acids. Unmatched junction bases numbered 7, after V lost 1 base and J lost 6 bases. CDR3 loop: CASSIGDRGQSGEQYF. CDR3 sequence (DNA): TGTGCCAGTAGTATAGGGGACAGGGGGCAATCCGGCGAGCAGTACTTC. Complete variable domain (other parts from reference TRBV19 and TRBJ2-7): DGGITQSPKYLFRKEGQNVTLSCEQNLNHDAMYWYRQDPGQGLRLIYYSQIVNDFQKGDIAEGYSVSREKKESFPLTVTSAQKNPTAFYLCASSIGDRGQSGEQYFGPGTRLTVT.

The rearrangement links TRBV5-1 to TRBJ2-1, with 11 bases identical to TRBD2. V dropped 4 bases and J dropped 4; count of bases not matched to a gene: 10. This CDR3 is built from 17 residues. Germline CDR1 and CDR2: SGHRS and YFSETQ. This CDR3 is CASSPSGGTDIYNEQFF. DNA for the CDR3: TGCGCCAGCAGCCCTAGCGGGGGGACCGACATATACAATGAGCAGTTCTTC. Full variable domain (outside the CDR3, taken from reference TRBV5-1 and TRBJ2-1): KAGVTQTPRYLIKTRGQQVTLSCSPISGHRSVSWYQQTPGQGLQFLFEYFSETQRNKGNFPGRFSGRQFSNSRSEMNVSTLELGDSALYLCASSPSGGTDIYNEQFFGPGTRLTVL.

The CDR3 loop reads CASSLRLDSEKLFF. The CDR3 region has the DNA TGTGCCAGCAGCTTACGGTTAGACTCTGAAAAACTGTTTTTT. The chain combines TRBV7-9 with TRBJ1-4; no firm D call. CDR3 size: 14 residues. Germline V CDR1 and CDR2: SEHNR, FQNEAQ (reference sequence). V was pared by 2 bases and J by 7 bases, with 11 bases between. Using reference TRBV7-9 and TRBJ1-4 for the parts outside the CDR3, the full variable domain is DTGVSQNPRHKITKRGQNVTFRCDPISEHNRLYWYRQTLGQGPEFLTYFQNEAQLEKSRLLSDRFSAERPKGSFSTLEIQRTEQGDSAMYLCASSLRLDSEKLFFGSGTQLSVL.

This clone was seen a handful of times. The V gene is TRBV9, the J gene TRBJ2-1, with D tentatively TRBD1 (6 bases). V gave up 4 bases and J gave up 7 bases, with 18 bases separating them. There are 15 residues in the CDR3. Germline CDR1 reads SGDLS; CDR2 reads YYNGEE. The CDR3 sequence: CASSPGQPMGNEQFF. The DNA of the CDR3 is TGTGCCAGCAGCCCTGGACAGCCCATGGGTAATGAGCAGTTCTTC.

This clone was seen only a few times. The chain employs TRBV7-8 and TRBJ2-7; the match to TRBD1 covers 9 bases. The junction had 4 bases not matched to a gene; V was cut back by 1 base and J by 3 bases. Germline V gene lookup returns CDR1 SGHVS and CDR2 FQNEAQ. CDR3 size: 15 residues. The chain's CDR3 is CASSLGGQGHYEQYF. CDR3 sequence (DNA): TGTGCCAGCAGCTTAGGCGGACAGGGGCACTACGAGCAGTACTTC.

The V and J genes are TRBV5-1 and TRBJ1-4; tentatively, D is TRBD1 (6 bases). V was shortened by 4 bases and J by 0 bases, with 13 bases between the two germline ends. The CDR3 covers 16 residues. Germline CDR1 reads SGHRS; CDR2 reads YFSETQ. The CDR3 DNA reads as TGCGCCAGCAGCCCCGGACAGACCTCAACTAATGAAAAACTGTTTTTT. Translated, it gives CASSPGQTSTNEKLFF.

This clone was found a few times. This chain joins TRBV2 and TRBJ2-1; 10 nucleotides align to TRBD2. CDR1 is SNHLY, CDR2 FYNNEI, per germline. The CDR3 covers 11 residues. The CDR3 loop reads CAGTSENEQFF. The CDR3 DNA reads TGTGCTGGGACTAGCGAGAATGAGCAGTTCTTC.

The rearrangement uses TRBV25-1 and TRBJ2-1, with 13 bases identical to TRBD2. In germline, CDR1 is MGHDK, CDR2 SYGVNS. This CDR3 has 15 residues. V gave up 8 bases and J gave up 8 bases; unmatched junction bases: 9. DNA of the CDR3: TGTGCCAGCGCCTCCCGGACTAGCGGGAGTTATGAGCAGTTCTTC. Amino acid sequence: CASASRTSGSYEQFF.

This clone was seen only a few times. The chain links TRBV11-2 to TRBJ1-2, with no clear D. Looked up from germline, CDR1 is SGHAT and CDR2 is FQNNGV. The V end lost 3 bases, the J end lost 3 bases, and 5 bases lay between the germline ends. This CDR3 has 12 amino acids. The CDR3 DNA is TGTGCCAGCAGCTTCAACTACTATGGCTACACCTTC. It is translated as CASSFNYYGYTF.